Below are 20 T cell receptor beta chains sequenced from a single sample in a study of cytomegalovirus exposure and HLA in healthy donors. PCR used 60 Vbeta primers and 13 Jbeta primers. Only in-frame clones appear in the TCRdb table, and some are missing; sequencing was by immunoSEQ multiplex PCR. Its table lists some 150,000 clones. What was sequenced was PBMCs. Receptor source: a young woman in good health and CMV-seropositive.

This sequence joins TRBV6-5 and TRBJ1-5; 9 positions agree with TRBD1. The ends lost 2 bases at V and 6 bases at J; junction bases unmatched: 8. Looked up from germline, CDR1 is MNHEY and CDR2 is SVGAGI. CDR3 size: 16 residues. In DNA, the CDR3 is TGTGCCAGCAGTTACGCTTACAGGGGGCGCATTCAGCCCCAGCATTTT. Its translation: CASSYAYRGRIQPQHF.

This chain joins TRBV6-1 and TRBJ1-5; no reliable D call. Germline-derived CDR1 and CDR2 are MNHNS and SASEGT. The ends were cut back, 8 bases at V and 4 bases at J, with 18 bases in the middle. The CDR3 runs to 15 residues. CDR3 in amino acids: CASLPARQVNQPQHF. The CDR3, as DNA: TGTGCCAGCCTCCCCGCCCGGCAGGTTAATCAGCCCCAGCATTTT.

This chain joins TRBV29-1 and TRBJ2-7; TRBD1 agrees at 10 bases. CDR1 is SQVTM and CDR2 is ANQGSEA in the germline V gene. Trimming took 5 bases from V and 4 from J; bases not matched to a gene: 5. The CDR3 is 13 amino acids. CDR3 sequence: CSVRGTGVYEQYF. CDR3 in DNA: TGCAGCGTTAGAGGGACAGGGGTTTACGAGCAGTACTTC.

This rearrangement joins TRBV5-1 to TRBJ2-7, with 9 positions matching TRBD1. The germline gives CDR1 SGHRS, CDR2 YFSETQ. CDR3 size: 14 residues. V dropped 3 bases and J dropped 3; count of bases not matched to a gene: 4. The chain's CDR3 is CASSWGQGDYEQYF. The CDR3 region has the DNA TGCGCCAGCAGCTGGGGACAGGGAGACTACGAGCAGTACTTC.

As DNA, the CDR3 is TGCGCCAGCAGTTCGATTGAGGGGGTCACTGAAGCTTTCTTT. Amino acid sequence: CASSSIEGVTEAFF. This chain joins TRBV5-1 and TRBJ1-1; tentatively, D is TRBD1 (6 bases). Trimming took 5 bases from V and 4 from J, leaving 15 bases between them. The CDR3 is made up of 14 amino acids. Per the germline V gene, CDR1 is SGHRS and CDR2 is YFSETQ.

The chain joins TRBV6-1 to TRBJ1-1; D gene uncertain. The V and J ends lost 4 bases and 14 bases respectively, with 17 bases between them. Per germline, CDR1 MNHNS and CDR2 SASEGT. The CDR3 is 12 residues long. For the CDR3, the DNA is TGTGCCAGCAGTGGTACCGGGTCCCGCATCTTCTTT. It codes for CASSGTGSRIFF.

Of note for this clone: A read error may account for a junction end that differs from germline. The chain is built from TRBV18 and TRBJ1-2; unclear D gene. This CDR3 spans 14 amino acids. Germline assignment: CDR1 KGHSH and CDR2 LQKENI. The CDR3 nucleotides are TGTGCCTGCTCAGAGAGCGTGCAGAACTATGGCTACACCTTC. Residues: CACSESVQNYGYTF.

V usage is TRBV5-8 and J usage is TRBJ1-3; D remains unclear. V dropped 6 bases and J dropped 0 bases, with 13 bases sitting between them. Per the germline V gene, CDR1 is SGHTS and CDR2 is YDEGEE. This CDR3 contains 15 residues. The CDR3 DNA reads as TGTGCCAGCACCAGTACAAGTAACTCTGGAAACACCATATATTTT. This translates into CASTSTSNSGNTIYF. Looking up the rest from reference TRBV5-8 and TRBJ1-3 gives the full variable domain: EAGVTQSPTHLIKTRGQQATLRCSPISGHTSVYWYQQALGLGLQFLLWYDEGEERNRGNFPPRFSGRQFPNYSSELNVNALELEDSALYLCASTSTSNSGNTIYFGEGSWLTVV.

The chain uses TRBV7-2 and TRBJ1-1, with a tentative D call TRBD1 (6 bases). The CDR3 is made up of 16 amino acids. Trimming shortened V by 8 bases and J by 1 base, and 20 bases separated the two germline ends. Germline V gene data show CDR1 as SGHTA and CDR2 as FQGNSA. CDR3 coding DNA: TGTGCCAGCCGAGCTGCGGGGGGCGAATGGAACACTGAAGCTTTCTTT. Its translation is CASRAAGGEWNTEAFF.

The chain links TRBV6-1 to TRBJ2-1, with 15 bases that match TRBD2. The J segment lost 10 bases and the V segment lost 10 bases, leaving 8 bases of the junction unmatched. The CDR3 runs 14 residues. Germline-derived CDR1 and CDR2 are MNHNS and SASEGT. The DNA of the CDR3 is TGTGCCAACGGACTAGCGGGGGGGCCAGGGGAGCAGTTCTTC. Its translation: CANGLAGGPGEQFF.

In DNA, the CDR3 is TGTGCCAGCAGGCTAAAGCGGGGCCCCACCTACGAGCAGTACTTC. This codes for CASRLKRGPTYEQYF. The genes are TRBV6-5 and TRBJ2-7, with 7 bases identical to TRBD2. Germline V lookup: CDR1 MNHEY, CDR2 SVGAGI. The CDR3 spans 15 residues. The V and J ends lost 6 bases and 2 bases, in that order; junction bases with no gene match: 10.

The CDR3 coding sequence is TGTGCCAGCAGCCGCTTCAGCGGGGAAAATCCAGAGACCCAGTACTTC. Protein product: CASSRFSGENPETQYF. The V and J genes are TRBV5-6 and TRBJ2-5, with TRBD2 identical over 7 bases. V shed 4 bases, J shed 4 bases, and the junction held 13 bases outside the gene matches. The CDR3 loop spans 16 amino acids. Germline assignment: CDR1 SGHDT and CDR2 YYEEEE.

The CDR3 sequence is CASSLRSRDEFYTF. CDR3 coding DNA: TGTGCCAGCAGCTTGAGGTCACGGGATGAGTTCTACACCTTC. The J gene is TRBJ1-2, the V gene TRBV5-6; D uncertain. The CDR3 is 14 amino acids. The V and J ends lost 1 base and 10 bases respectively, with 17 bases between them. CDR1 SGHDT and CDR2 YYEEEE come from the germline V gene.

DNA of the CDR3: TGTGCCAGCAGCTTCGGGACTAGCGCTCCCTACGAGCAGTACTTC. It encodes CASSFGTSAPYEQYF. The chain links TRBV5-4 to TRBJ2-7; 10 nucleotides align to TRBD2. There are 15 residues in the CDR3. The V and J ends lost 2 bases and 2 bases, in that order; junction bases with no gene match: 4. Germline V gives CDR1 SGHNT, CDR2 YYREEE (reference sequence).

This chain links TRBV7-2 with TRBJ2-2; the match to TRBD2 covers 7 bases. The V gene's germline CDR1 is SGHTA and CDR2 FQGNSA. V shed 5 bases and J 6 bases; nucleotides not matched to a gene: 3. The CDR3 has 13 residues. The chain's CDR3 is CASSRLAAGELFF. The CDR3 region has the DNA TGTGCCAGCAGCCGCCTAGCGGCCGGGGAGCTGTTTTTT.

This chain joins TRBV12-5 and TRBJ1-5; D perhaps matches TRBD1 (6 bases). This CDR3 is built from 17 residues. Trimming removed 4 bases at V and 1 base at J, with 17 bases between. Germline V gene sequence: CDR1 LGHNT, CDR2 FRNRAP. CDR3 residues: CASGSARGKGSNQPQHF. The CDR3 bases are TGTGCTAGTGGTTCCGCGAGGGGGAAGGGAAGCAATCAGCCCCAGCATTTT.

CDR3: CASSQATKAGEQYF. In nucleotides, the CDR3 is TGCGCCAGCAGCCAGGCGACTAAGGCGGGCGAGCAGTACTTC. V gene TRBV4-1 combines with J gene TRBJ2-7; possible D gene TRBD2, 5 bases. V lost 3 bases and J 6 bases, leaving 15 bases between the germline ends. The CDR3 loop spans 14 amino acids. From germline, CDR1 is MGHRA and CDR2 YSYEKL.

The rearrangement joins TRBV7-3 to TRBJ2-3, with 9 positions matching TRBD2. Germline values: CDR1 SGHTA, CDR2 FQGTGA. With V trimmed by 5 bases and J by 1 base, 10 bases remained unmatched. The CDR3 totals 17 residues. CDR3: CASSPFRASGGTDTQYF. The CDR3 coding sequence is TGTGCCAGCAGCCCCTTTCGCGCTAGCGGGGGCACAGATACGCAGTATTTT.

The gene calls are TRBV29-1 and TRBJ1-2; 9 bases map to TRBD1. In germline, CDR1 is SQVTM, CDR2 ANQGSEA. The CDR3 sequence is 13 residues long. V lost 6 bases and J lost 4; bases outside the gene matches: 6. The CDR3: CSVSETGGYGYTF. The CDR3 nucleotides read TGCAGCGTCTCAGAGACAGGGGGCTATGGCTACACCTTC.

This CDR3 is CAISASGRASGELFF. The CDR3 DNA reads TGTGCCATCAGTGCAAGCGGGAGGGCCTCCGGGGAGCTGTTTTTT. The chain employs TRBV10-3 and TRBJ2-2; 10 nucleotides match TRBD2. The germline CDR1 and CDR2 sequences are ENHRY and SYGVKD. J gave up 6 bases and V 4 bases, and 5 bases lay outside the gene matches. The CDR3 is 15 amino acids.